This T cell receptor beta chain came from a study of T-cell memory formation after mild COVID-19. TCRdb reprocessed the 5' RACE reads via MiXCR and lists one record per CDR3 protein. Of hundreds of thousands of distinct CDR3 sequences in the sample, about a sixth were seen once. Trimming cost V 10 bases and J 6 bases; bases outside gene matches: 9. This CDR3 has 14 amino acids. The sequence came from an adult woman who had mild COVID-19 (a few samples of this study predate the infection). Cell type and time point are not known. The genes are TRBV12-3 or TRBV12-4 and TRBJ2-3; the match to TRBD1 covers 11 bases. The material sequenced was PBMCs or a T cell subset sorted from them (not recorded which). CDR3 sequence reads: CATIGQGAGDTQYF. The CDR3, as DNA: TGTGCCACAATAGGACAGGGGGCAGGGGATACGCAGTATTTT.